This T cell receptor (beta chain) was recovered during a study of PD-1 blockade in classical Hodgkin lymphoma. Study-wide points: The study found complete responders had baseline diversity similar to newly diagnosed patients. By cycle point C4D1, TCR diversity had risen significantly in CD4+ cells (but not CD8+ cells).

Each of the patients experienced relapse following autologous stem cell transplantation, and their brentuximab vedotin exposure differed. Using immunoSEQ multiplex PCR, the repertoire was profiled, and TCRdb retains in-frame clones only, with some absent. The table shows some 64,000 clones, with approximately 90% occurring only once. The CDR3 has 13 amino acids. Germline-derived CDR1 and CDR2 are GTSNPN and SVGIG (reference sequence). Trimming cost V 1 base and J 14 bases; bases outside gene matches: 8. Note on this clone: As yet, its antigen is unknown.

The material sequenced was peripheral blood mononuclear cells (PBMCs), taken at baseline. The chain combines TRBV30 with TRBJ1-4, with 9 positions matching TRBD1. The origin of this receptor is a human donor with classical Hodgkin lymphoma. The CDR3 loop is CAWSAIIGQGLFF. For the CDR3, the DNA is TGTGCCTGGAGTGCAATTATTGGACAGGGGCTGTTTTTT.